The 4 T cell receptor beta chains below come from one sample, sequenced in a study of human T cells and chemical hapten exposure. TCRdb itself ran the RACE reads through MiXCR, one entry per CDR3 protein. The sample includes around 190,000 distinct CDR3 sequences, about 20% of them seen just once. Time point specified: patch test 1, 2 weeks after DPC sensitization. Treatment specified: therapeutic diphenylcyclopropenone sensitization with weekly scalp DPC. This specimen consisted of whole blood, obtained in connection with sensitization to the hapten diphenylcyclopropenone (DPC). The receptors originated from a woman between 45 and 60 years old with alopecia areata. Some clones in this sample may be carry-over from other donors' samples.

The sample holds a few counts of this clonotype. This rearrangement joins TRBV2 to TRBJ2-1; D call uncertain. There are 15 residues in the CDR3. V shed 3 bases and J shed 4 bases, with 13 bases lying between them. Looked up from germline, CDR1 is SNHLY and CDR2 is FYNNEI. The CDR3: CASSDLGLGYNEQFF. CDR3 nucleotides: TGTGCCAGCAGTGACTTAGGGCTAGGGTACAATGAGCAGTTCTTC.

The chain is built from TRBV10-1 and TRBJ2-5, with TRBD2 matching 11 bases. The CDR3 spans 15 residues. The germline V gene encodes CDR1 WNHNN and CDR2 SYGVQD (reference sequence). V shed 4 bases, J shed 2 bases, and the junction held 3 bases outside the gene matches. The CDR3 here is CASSGRTSGQETQYF. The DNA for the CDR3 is TGCGCCAGCAGTGGCCGGACTAGCGGGCAAGAGACCCAGTACTTC.

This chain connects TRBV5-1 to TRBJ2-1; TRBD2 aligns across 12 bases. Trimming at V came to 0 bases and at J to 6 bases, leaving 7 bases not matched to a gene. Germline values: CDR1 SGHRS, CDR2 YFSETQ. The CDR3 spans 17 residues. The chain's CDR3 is CASSLDALAGGGNEQFF. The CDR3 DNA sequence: TGCGCCAGCAGCTTGGACGCGCTAGCGGGGGGGGGCAATGAGCAGTTCTTC.

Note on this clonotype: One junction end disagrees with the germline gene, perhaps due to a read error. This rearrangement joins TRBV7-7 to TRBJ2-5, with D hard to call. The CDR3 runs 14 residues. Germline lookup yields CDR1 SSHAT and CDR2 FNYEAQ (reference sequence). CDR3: CASSLEEFQETQYF. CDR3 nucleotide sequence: TGTGCTAGCAGCTTAGAGGAGTTCCAAGAGACCCAGTACTTC.